A single sample is the source of the 17 T cell receptor beta chains below, sequenced in a study of blood T cells in healthy people across ages. It was with a sample-barcoded 5' primer and a J-beta primer mix that a second PCR of roughly 6 to 12 cycles was run. TCRdb re-called the 5' RACE reads through MiXCR, storing one row per CDR3 protein. The sample consists of fewer than 900,000 distinct CDR3 sequences, 36% of them appearing once. Sequencing input: blood. These receptors came from a man aged 18 to 29 in good health.

With regard to this clonotype: It may be a read error: a sequence one base away is much more abundant. This sequence joins TRBV12-3 or TRBV12-4 and TRBJ2-5, with D perhaps being TRBD1 or TRBD2 (5 bases each). The V and J ends lost 4 bases and 5 bases respectively, with 14 bases between them. The CDR3 covers 14 residues. The DNA of the CDR3 is TGTGCCAGCAGTTGGGGACCAGTCGGGGAGACCCAGTACTTC. This encodes CASSWGPVGETQYF.

This clonotype was seen a handful of times. The J gene is TRBJ1-1, the V gene TRBV13; D remains ambiguous. Germline values: CDR1 PRHDT, CDR2 FYEKMQ (reference sequence). V dropped 3 bases and J dropped 1 base, with 12 bases sitting between them. The CDR3 runs to 15 residues. The CDR3 spells CASSLGSQKNTEAFF. For the CDR3, the DNA is TGTGCCAGCAGCTTGGGGTCGCAAAAGAACACTGAAGCTTTCTTT.

This clonotype was counted a few times. The chain combines TRBV4-3 with TRBJ2-1, with TRBD2 identical over 10 bases. V shed 2 bases, J shed 8 bases, and the junction held 9 bases outside the gene matches. In germline, CDR1 is LGHNA, CDR2 YSLEER. The CDR3 has 16 amino acids. CDR3 DNA: TGCGCCAGCAGCCAACGGCTAGCGGGGGAGGGCTATGAGCAGTTCTTC. Amino acid sequence: CASSQRLAGEGYEQFF.

This clonotype occurred a few times. This sequence joins TRBV27 and TRBJ1-2, with 7 nucleotides matching TRBD1. CDR3 length equals 16 residues. Germline CDR1 is MNHEY and CDR2 is SMNVEV (reference sequence). J was trimmed by 2 bases and V by 4 bases; bases with no gene match: 10. The CDR3 region has the DNA TGTGCCAGCAGTTCCGGGGAGACACAGGGGAACTATGGCTACACCTTC. Translating gives CASSSGETQGNYGYTF.

The chain employs TRBV5-6 and TRBJ2-6; the match to TRBD1 covers 10 bases. After removal of 2 bases from V and 0 bases from J, the junction contained 5 bases not matched to a gene. This CDR3 is built from 18 residues. Germline V gene lookup returns CDR1 SGHDT and CDR2 YYEEEE. The CDR3 coding sequence is TGTGCCAGCAGCTTCGGGACAGGGGTTATCTCTGGGGCCAACGTCCTGACTTTC. Translated: CASSFGTGVISGANVLTF.

Only a few counts were recorded for this clonotype. J is TRBJ1-2 and V is TRBV2; TRBD1 matches 8 bases. The CDR3 runs 13 residues. Germline assignment: CDR1 SNHLY and CDR2 FYNNEI. V lost 7 bases to trimming and J lost 6 bases; unmatched junction nucleotides: 7. The CDR3 reads CASITGQGDGYTF. In DNA, the CDR3 is TGTGCCAGCATTACCGGACAGGGCGATGGCTACACCTTC.

This sequence joins TRBV7-9 and TRBJ2-3; unclear D gene. The CDR3 totals 15 residues. The V end lost 5 bases, the J end lost 0 bases, and 12 bases lay between the germline ends. Germline assignment: CDR1 SEHNR and CDR2 FQNEAQ (reference sequence). The CDR3 DNA is TGTGCCAGCAGCCAGTACGAGAGTAGCACAGATACGCAGTATTTT. It yields the protein CASSQYESSTDTQYF.

This clonotype was seen a handful of times. The chain employs TRBV7-2 and TRBJ1-2; D perhaps matches TRBD1 (5 bases). Per the germline V gene, CDR1 is SGHTA and CDR2 is FQGNSA. The CDR3 contains 17 residues. Trimming stripped 4 bases from V and 6 bases from J, with 24 bases between. CDR3 sequence: CASSYPAGGGFGHGYTF. Here the CDR3 DNA reads TGTGCCAGCAGCTACCCAGCTGGGGGGGGGTTTGGTCATGGCTACACCTTC.

The V and J genes are TRBV3-1 and TRBJ2-1; no clear D. Germline-derived CDR1 and CDR2 are LGHDT and YNNKEL (reference sequence). The V gene lost 3 bases and the J gene lost 2 bases, with 14 bases spanning the gap. This CDR3 comprises 16 residues. CDR3 in DNA: TGTGCCAGCAGCCAGGGCTGGCTAAGGCCCTACAATGAGCAGTTCTTC. Amino acid sequence: CASSQGWLRPYNEQFF.

The sample holds a few counts of this clonotype. This sequence joins TRBV6-1 and TRBJ1-2; D is uncertain. This CDR3 comprises 15 residues. V gave up 6 bases and J gave up 2 bases, with 16 bases separating them. Per the germline V gene, CDR1 is MNHNS and CDR2 is SASEGT. The CDR3: CASSNTSGENYGYTF. CDR3 bases: TGTGCCAGCAGCAACACCTCGGGAGAAAACTATGGCTACACCTTC.

The sample holds a few counts of this clonotype. V usage is TRBV20-1 and J usage is TRBJ2-7, with D maybe TRBD1 (5 bases). Germline V gene data show CDR1 as DFQATT and CDR2 as SNEGSKA (reference sequence). Trimming left V 3 bases short and J 5 bases short, with 11 bases between. This CDR3 is built from 12 residues. In nucleotides, the CDR3 is TGCAGTGCTAGGTTGGACATTGACGAGCAGTACTTC. Translated, it gives CSARLDIDEQYF.

This clonotype was found many times. The rearrangement joins TRBV11-2 to TRBJ2-7; D is perhaps TRBD1 or TRBD2 (5 bases each). With 4 bases removed from V and 5 bases from J, the gap between germline ends came to 18 bases. There are 15 residues in the CDR3. In germline, CDR1 is SGHAT, CDR2 FQNNGV. The CDR3 nucleotides read TGTGCCAGCAGCTCGGATCCCGGGACCCCCAACGAGCAGTACTTC. Encoded protein: CASSSDPGTPNEQYF.

This clonotype has a handful of counts. The gene calls are TRBV2 and TRBJ1-2; a weak D match, TRBD1 (5 bases). Trimming removed 3 bases at V and 8 bases at J, with 10 bases between. The CDR3 has 12 amino acids. Looked up from germline, CDR1 is SNHLY and CDR2 is FYNNEI. In DNA, the CDR3 is TGTGCCAGCAGTGAGGGGGTCTCGGGCTACACCTTC. This sequence encodes CASSEGVSGYTF.

This clonotype showed up just a few times. Relative to the germline gene, one junction end is altered; a read error may explain this. The V gene is TRBV7-2, the J gene TRBJ2-3; 10 bases agree with TRBD1. Germline V lookup: CDR1 SGHTA, CDR2 FQGNSA. CDR3 size: 15 residues. This CDR3 is CASSSPTGGTDTQYF. CDR3 bases: TGTGCCAGCAGCTCCCCGACAGGGGGCACGGATACGCAGTATTTT.

The rearrangement links TRBV4-2 to TRBJ2-1; D not resolved. This CDR3 region has 11 residues. V dropped 1 base and J dropped 12 bases, with 7 bases sitting between them. Germline CDR1 reads LGHNA; CDR2 reads YNFKEQ. The CDR3 bases are TGTGCCAGCAGCCAAGCTAGTGGGCAGTTCTTC. This codes for CASSQASGQFF.

This clonotype has at least ten counts. DNA of the CDR3: TGTGCCAGCCTGATAACTGGAGGAGATACGCAGTATTTT. Translated, it gives CASLITGGDTQYF. The V and J genes are TRBV12-3 or TRBV12-4 and TRBJ2-3; D may be TRBD2 (5 bases). Trimming shortened V by 8 bases and J by 5 bases, and 14 bases separated the two germline ends. This CDR3 has 13 residues.

The chain is built from TRBV12-3 or TRBV12-4 and TRBJ2-5; either TRBD1 or TRBD2 may fit D (5 bases each). There are 17 residues in the CDR3. V was shortened by 4 bases and J by 1 base, with 19 bases between the two germline ends. The CDR3 region is CASSSHSRPGLQETQYF. The CDR3, as DNA: TGTGCCAGCAGTTCTCACTCCAGACCGGGGCTCCAAGAGACCCAGTACTTC.